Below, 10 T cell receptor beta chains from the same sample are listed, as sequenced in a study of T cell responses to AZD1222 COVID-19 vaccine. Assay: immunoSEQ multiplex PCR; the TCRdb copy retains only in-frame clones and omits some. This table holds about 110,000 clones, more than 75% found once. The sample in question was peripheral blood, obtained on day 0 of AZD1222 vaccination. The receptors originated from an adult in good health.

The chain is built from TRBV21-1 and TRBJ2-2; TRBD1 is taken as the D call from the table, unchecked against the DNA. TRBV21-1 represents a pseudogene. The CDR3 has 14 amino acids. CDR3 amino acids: CASSKEPGTGELFF. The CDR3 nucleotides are TGTGCCAGCAGCAAAGAACCAGGCACCGGGGAGCTGTTTTTT.

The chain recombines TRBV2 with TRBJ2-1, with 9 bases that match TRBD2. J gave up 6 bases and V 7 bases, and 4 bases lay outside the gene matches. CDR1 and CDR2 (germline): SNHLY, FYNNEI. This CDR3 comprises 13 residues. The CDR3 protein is CASTGLAPNEQFF. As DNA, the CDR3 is TGTGCCAGCACGGGACTAGCCCCCAATGAGCAGTTCTTC.

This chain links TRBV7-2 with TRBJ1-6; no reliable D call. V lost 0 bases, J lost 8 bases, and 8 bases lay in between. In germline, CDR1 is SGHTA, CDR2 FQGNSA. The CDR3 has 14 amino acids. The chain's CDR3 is CASSLAGLDSPLHF. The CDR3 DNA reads TGTGCCAGCAGCTTAGCCGGGTTGGATTCACCCCTCCACTTT.

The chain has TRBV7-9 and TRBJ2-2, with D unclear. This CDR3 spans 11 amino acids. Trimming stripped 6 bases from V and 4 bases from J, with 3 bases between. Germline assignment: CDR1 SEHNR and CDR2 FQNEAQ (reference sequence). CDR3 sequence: CASSLTGELFF. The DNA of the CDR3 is TGTGCCAGCAGTCTCACCGGGGAGCTGTTTTTT.

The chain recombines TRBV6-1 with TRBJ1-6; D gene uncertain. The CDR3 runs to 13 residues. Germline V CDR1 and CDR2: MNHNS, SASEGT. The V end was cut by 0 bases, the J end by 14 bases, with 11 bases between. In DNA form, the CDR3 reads TGTGCCAGCAGTGAAGCTATTATTCGATCCCTCCACTTT. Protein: CASSEAIIRSLHF.

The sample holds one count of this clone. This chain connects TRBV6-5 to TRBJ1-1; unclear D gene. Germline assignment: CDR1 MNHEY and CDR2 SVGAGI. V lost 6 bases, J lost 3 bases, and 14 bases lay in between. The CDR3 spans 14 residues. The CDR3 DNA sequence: TGTGCCAGCAGGGACGGGAGAGGGTACACTGAAGCTTTCTTT. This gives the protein CASRDGRGYTEAFF.

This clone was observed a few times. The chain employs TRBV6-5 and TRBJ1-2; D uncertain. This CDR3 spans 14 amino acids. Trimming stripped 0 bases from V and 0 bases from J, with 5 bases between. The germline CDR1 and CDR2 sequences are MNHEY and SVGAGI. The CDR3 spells CASSYSSANYGYTF. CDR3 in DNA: TGTGCCAGCAGTTACTCGTCGGCTAACTATGGCTACACCTTC.

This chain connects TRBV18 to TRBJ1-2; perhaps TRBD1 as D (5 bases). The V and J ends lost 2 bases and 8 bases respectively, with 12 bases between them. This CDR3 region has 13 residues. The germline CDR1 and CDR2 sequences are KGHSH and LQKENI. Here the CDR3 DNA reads TGTGCCAGCTCACCAAACGGGGGGTACGGCTACACCTTC. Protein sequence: CASSPNGGYGYTF. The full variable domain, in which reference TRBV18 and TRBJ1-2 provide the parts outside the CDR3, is NAGVMQNPRHLVRRRGQEARLRCSPMKGHSHVYWYRQLPEEGLKFMVYLQKENIIDESGMPKERFSAEFPKEGPSILRIQQVVRGDSAAYFCASSPNGGYGYTFGSGTRLTVV.

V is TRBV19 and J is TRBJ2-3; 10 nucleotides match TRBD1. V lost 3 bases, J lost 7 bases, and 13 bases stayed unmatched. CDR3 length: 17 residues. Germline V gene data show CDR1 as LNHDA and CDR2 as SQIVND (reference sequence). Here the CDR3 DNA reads TGTGCCAGTAGTATCATCTTTCGGACAGGGGGAAACCATACGCAGTATTTT. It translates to CASSIIFRTGGNHTQYF.

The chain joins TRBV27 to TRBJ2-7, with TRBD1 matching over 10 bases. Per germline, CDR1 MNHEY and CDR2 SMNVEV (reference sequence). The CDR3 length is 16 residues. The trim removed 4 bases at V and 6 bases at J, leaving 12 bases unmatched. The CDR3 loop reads CASSSPPADRGGEQYF. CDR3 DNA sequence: TGTGCCAGCAGTTCCCCACCCGCGGACAGGGGGGGCGAGCAGTACTTC.